This T cell receptor (beta chain) was sequenced in a study of blood T cell repertoires in COVID-19. As originally analysed: Cell counts per sample came from amplifying reference gene primers. Method: immunoSEQ multiplex PCR; TCRdb's copy keeps in-frame clones and lacks some. V, J and clone size derive from that table, while D and trimming were established from the DNA sequence. The data show about 220,000 clones, approximately 81% seen once. This CDR3 comprises 13 residues. CDR1 SGHNT and CDR2 YENEEA come from the germline V gene. Trimming stripped 5 bases from V and 2 bases from J, with 9 bases between.

The sample taken for sequencing was peripheral blood. This sequence originates from a woman older than 75 with acute or convalescent COVID-19. The rearrangement uses TRBV11-3 and TRBJ1-1; D is ambiguous. The CDR3: CASSTGINTEAFF. CDR3 sequence (DNA): TGTGCCAGCAGCACCGGGATCAACACTGAAGCTTTCTTT.